This TCR beta chain originates from a study of identical twins. The CDR3 covers 16 residues. J was trimmed by 4 bases and V by 3 bases; bases with no gene match: 4. Germline loops: CDR1 MNHEY, CDR2 SVGAGI. TCRdb fed the 5' RACE reads into MiXCR, producing one record per CDR3 protein. Of 450,000 or so distinct CDR3 sequences in the sample, less than 20% are singletons; the top ten hold 9% to 15%. Source material: naive T cells sorted from blood. This sequence joins TRBV6-5 and TRBJ2-5, with 14 bases lining up with TRBD2. The receptor's source is a man between 50 and 59 years old in good health. This CDR3 reads CASSYGLAGGAETQYF. The CDR3 nucleotides read TGTGCCAGCAGTTATGGACTAGCGGGGGGCGCAGAGACCCAGTACTTC.